A single sample gave rise to the 29 T cell receptor beta chains below, sequenced in a study of preoperative IRX-2 immunotherapy in early breast cancer. Data came from immunoSEQ multiplex PCR; TCRdb stores just in-frame clones and leaves some out. Of 9,500 to 14,000 clones detected, 75% to 90% appear once; the ten largest clones hold 5.6%. Stated treatment: preoperative locoregional IRX-2 cytokine immunotherapy. Sequenced here: lymph node tissue, sampled before IRX-2 immunotherapy. These receptors were obtained from a human donor with breast cancer.

The chain employs TRBV6-7 and TRBJ1-5; D uncertain. TRBV6-7 is filed as an ORF, its function uncertain. This CDR3 contains 14 residues. The V gene lost 7 bases and the J gene lost 4 bases, with 14 bases spanning the gap. The CDR3 reads CASISNGLNQPQHF. As DNA, the CDR3 is TGTGCCAGCATTTCTAACGGGCTAAATCAGCCCCAGCATTTT.

The CDR3 protein is CATSDSGQGRLETQYF. The CDR3 DNA follows: TGTGCCACCAGTGATTCCGGACAGGGAAGGTTAGAGACCCAGTACTTC. The rearrangement uses TRBV22-1 and TRBJ2-5; TRBD1, as called in the table, went unchecked against the DNA. TRBV22-1 is given as a pseudogene. CDR3 length: 16 residues.

CDR3 nucleotide sequence: TGTGCCAGCACCAAAGGGGTAGCTAGCGGCACAGATACGCAGTATTTT. Translation: CASTKGVASGTDTQYF. The chain has TRBV7-7 and TRBJ2-3, with D possibly being TRBD2 (6 bases). The CDR3 consists of 16 residues. V gave up 7 bases and J gave up 1 base, with 18 bases separating them. The germline V gene encodes CDR1 SSHAT and CDR2 FNYEAQ (reference sequence).

The chain has TRBV5-1 and TRBJ2-1; D remains unclear. Germline V CDR1 and CDR2: SGHRS, YFSETQ. CDR3 length: 14 amino acids. The ends were cut back, 0 bases at V and 4 bases at J, with 8 bases in the middle. The CDR3: CASSLGLIYNEQFF. The CDR3 region has the DNA TGCGCCAGCAGCTTGGGACTTATTTACAATGAGCAGTTCTTC.

The genes are TRBV6-8 and TRBJ2-1, with TRBD2 matching 10 bases. This CDR3 is built from 19 residues. Germline-derived CDR1 and CDR2 are MNHGY and SAAAGT. Unmatched junction bases numbered 11, after V lost 0 bases and J lost 3 bases. The chain's CDR3 is CASSYSISPGLADYNEQFF. For the CDR3, the DNA is TGTGCCAGCAGTTACTCGATATCTCCCGGACTAGCGGACTACAATGAGCAGTTCTTC.

V and J are TRBV6-8 and TRBJ2-5; TRBD2 matches 9 bases. Germline CDR1 reads MNHGY; CDR2 reads SAAAGT. This CDR3 is 15 amino acids long. After removal of 6 bases from V and 5 bases from J, the junction contained 10 bases not matched to a gene. The CDR3 region is CASRSGSGRGETQYF. The CDR3 nucleotides are TGTGCCAGCAGATCTGGTAGCGGGAGAGGGGAGACCCAGTACTTC.

The gene calls are TRBV12-5 and TRBJ2-2; D possibly corresponds to TRBD1 (5 bases). Looked up from germline, CDR1 is LGHNT and CDR2 is FRNRAP. The CDR3 is made up of 15 amino acids. The CDR3 coding sequence is TGTGCCAGCAATCGTCGACAGCTGAACACCGGGGAGCTGTTTTTT. Translating it yields CASNRRQLNTGELFF.

V usage is TRBV11-3 and J usage is TRBJ1-3; D gene ambiguous. CDR1 and CDR2 from the germline V gene are SGHNT and YENEEA. Trimming pared 6 bases from V and 0 bases from J, leaving 15 bases between. This CDR3 has 16 residues. Here the CDR3 reads CASSSELRSSGNTIYF. The CDR3 coding sequence is TGTGCCAGCAGTTCCGAGCTACGGAGCTCTGGAAACACCATATATTTT.

V usage is TRBV7-1 and J usage is TRBJ2-1; no firm D call. TRBV7-1 carries the ORF label, with uncertain function. The CDR3 consists of 14 residues. V was cut by 5 bases and J by 8 bases, with 16 bases left in between. CDR3 region: CASSTKTSSDEQFF. CDR3 nucleotides: TGTGCCAGCAGCACCAAGACCTCGTCGGATGAGCAGTTCTTC.

The chain employs TRBV5-1 and TRBJ1-1; D gene ambiguous. V lost 0 bases, J lost 0 bases, and 6 bases lay in between. The CDR3 sequence is 14 residues long. Germline CDR1 is SGHRS and CDR2 is YFSETQ. CDR3 protein: CASSLDSLNTEAFF. CDR3 in DNA: TGCGCCAGCAGCTTGGACTCACTGAACACTGAAGCTTTCTTT.

This clone was counted once. This rearrangement joins TRBV15 to TRBJ2-1, with 8 bases lining up with TRBD2. In germline, CDR1 is LNHNV, CDR2 YYDKDF (reference sequence). J was trimmed by 7 bases and V by 4 bases; bases with no gene match: 12. The CDR3 is 16 amino acids. CDR3 in DNA: TGTGCCACCAGCACTGGGGGATTAGCGGGAAGGAATGAGCAGTTCTTC. Amino acids: CATSTGGLAGRNEQFF.

The chain recombines TRBV11-3 with TRBJ2-1; 10 bases map to TRBD1. Trimming cost V 2 bases and J 7 bases; bases outside gene matches: 5. The germline V gene has CDR1 SGHNT and CDR2 YENEEA. The CDR3 loop spans 15 amino acids. The CDR3 spells CASSLPGQGKNEQFF. The CDR3, as DNA: TGTGCCAGCAGCTTACCGGGACAGGGGAAGAATGAGCAGTTCTTC. Full variable domain (rest looked up from reference TRBV11-3 and TRBJ2-1): EAGVVQSPRYKIIEKKQPVAFWCNPISGHNTLYWYLQNLGQGPELLIRYENEEAVDDSQLPKDRFSAERLKGVDSTLKIQPAELGDSAVYLCASSLPGQGKNEQFFGPGTRLTVL.

This clone was recorded once. The V and J genes are TRBV11-3 and TRBJ2-7; weak D call: TRBD1 (6 bases). The CDR3 length is 16 residues. With 5 bases removed from V and 4 bases from J, the gap between germline ends came to 21 bases. The V gene's germline CDR1 is SGHNT and CDR2 YENEEA. This CDR3 reads CASSRGQPIGPYEQYF. The CDR3, as DNA: TGTGCCAGCAGCCGAGGACAGCCTATTGGCCCTTACGAGCAGTACTTC. Full variable domain (rest looked up from reference TRBV11-3 and TRBJ2-7): EAGVVQSPRYKIIEKKQPVAFWCNPISGHNTLYWYLQNLGQGPELLIRYENEEAVDDSQLPKDRFSAERLKGVDSTLKIQPAELGDSAVYLCASSRGQPIGPYEQYFGPGTRLTVT.

The rearrangement joins TRBV28 to TRBJ2-7; a weak D match, TRBD2 (6 bases). CDR3 length equals 15 residues. Germline CDR1 is MDHEN and CDR2 is SYDVKM. Trimming pared 5 bases from V and 5 bases from J, leaving 19 bases between. The CDR3 sequence: CASSPQVGGIHEQYF. CDR3 coding DNA: TGTGCCAGCAGTCCCCAGGTGGGAGGCATCCACGAGCAGTACTTC.

This chain links TRBV19 with TRBJ2-3; 14 nucleotides align to TRBD2. This CDR3 spans 15 amino acids. The V and J ends lost 6 bases and 5 bases, in that order; junction bases with no gene match: 4. Per the germline V gene, CDR1 is LNHDA and CDR2 is SQIVND (reference sequence). CDR3 loop: CASRLGTSGRDTQYF. CDR3 in DNA: TGTGCCAGTAGACTCGGGACTAGCGGGAGAGATACGCAGTATTTT.

V is TRBV11-3 and J is TRBJ1-1, with D perhaps matching TRBD1 (6 bases). Looked up from germline, CDR1 is SGHNT and CDR2 is YENEEA. Trimming took 4 bases from V and 8 from J, leaving 20 bases between them. This CDR3 contains 15 residues. The CDR3 reads CASSSVQGQNWEAFF. The DNA for the CDR3 is TGTGCCAGCAGCTCGGTTCAGGGGCAAAATTGGGAAGCTTTCTTT.

V gene TRBV19 combines with J gene TRBJ1-1, with D unresolved. The CDR3 is 12 residues long. Deletions cut 4 bases from V and 4 bases from J, with 7 bases between. The germline V gene has CDR1 LNHDA and CDR2 SQIVND (reference sequence). CDR3 protein: CASSRGSTEAFF. The CDR3 coding sequence is TGTGCCAGTAGTAGAGGTTCCACTGAAGCTTTCTTT.

This chain joins TRBV29-1 and TRBJ1-1; D gene uncertain. V lost 7 bases to trimming and J lost 0 bases, with 9 bases between them. The CDR3 totals 12 residues. Germline V gene sequence: CDR1 SQVTM, CDR2 ANQGSEA. CDR3 DNA: TGCAGCGCCGGACCCTTGAACACTGAAGCTTTCTTT. Protein sequence: CSAGPLNTEAFF.

This chain uses TRBV6-8 with TRBJ2-3, with 7 bases fitting TRBD1. The CDR3 sequence is 16 residues long. J lost 5 bases, V lost 5 bases, and 13 bases had no gene match. Germline-derived CDR1 and CDR2 are MNHGY and SAAAGT. CDR3 DNA: TGTGCCAGCAGTCCAACGGACAGGCCGGAGATAGATACGCAGTATTTT. Its translation is CASSPTDRPEIDTQYF.

V and J are TRBV28 and TRBJ2-7, with D perhaps TRBD1 or TRBD2 (5 bases each). Trimming shortened V by 5 bases and J by 6 bases, and 11 bases separated the two germline ends. CDR3 length equals 12 residues. The germline V gene encodes CDR1 MDHEN and CDR2 SYDVKM. DNA for the CDR3: TGTGCCAGCAGTCGGGACGGTTTCGAGCAGTACTTC. It translates to CASSRDGFEQYF.

The chain recombines TRBV28 with TRBJ1-1; weak D call: TRBD1 (5 bases). Germline lookup yields CDR1 MDHEN and CDR2 SYDVKM. The CDR3 is made up of 14 amino acids. Trimming shortened V by 6 bases and J by 1 base, and 12 bases separated the two germline ends. CDR3 in amino acids: CASREAGKNTEAFF. DNA for the CDR3: TGTGCCAGCAGAGAAGCAGGGAAGAACACTGAAGCTTTCTTT.

Of note for this clone: No DNA is shown, since the ends of the CDR3 on it are uncertain; the CDR3 is the one TCRdb lists. The V and J genes are TRBV1 and TRBJ2-7; the listed D gene, TRBD1, was not tested against the DNA. TRBV1 is shown as a pseudogene. Both ends counted, the CDR3 spans 15 residues. CDR3 region: CASSQVGTGSYEQYF.

This clone appeared once. Relative to the germline gene, one junction end is altered; a read error may explain this. The chain links TRBV15 to TRBJ2-7, with 8 bases identical to TRBD2. Germline values: CDR1 LNHNV, CDR2 YYDKDF (reference sequence). The CDR3 extends over 15 amino acids. The CDR3 nucleotides read TGTGCCAGCAGCTTAGCGGGGCCCAGCTCCTACGAGCAGTACTTC. Encoded protein: CASSLAGPSSYEQYF.

This clone was detected only a few times. The chain joins TRBV7-6 to TRBJ1-1; D may be TRBD1 (5 bases). CDR3 length: 14 residues. Germline-derived CDR1 and CDR2 are SGHVS and FNYEAQ. The V gene lost 5 bases and the J gene lost 4 bases, with 14 bases spanning the gap. CDR3 DNA sequence: TGTGCCAGCAGCCTGAGATCCGGGGGCACTGAAGCTTTCTTT. This encodes CASSLRSGGTEAFF.

This clone is a singleton in its sample. V is TRBV7-5 and J is TRBJ2-2; TRBD1, the D gene given by the table, was not confirmed from the DNA. TRBV7-5 is annotated as a pseudogene. This CDR3 is built from 16 residues. CDR3 DNA: TGTGCCAGCAGCTTAGGTACAGGTGTTTTCACCGGGGAGCTGTTTTTT. It codes for CASSLGTGVFTGELFF.

The V gene is TRBV7-5, the J gene TRBJ1-4; no check of the table's D call, TRBD1, against the DNA was made. TRBV7-5 corresponds to a pseudogene. This CDR3 has 15 residues. The CDR3 loop is CASSETGGAGEKLFF. The CDR3 DNA follows: TGTGCCAGCAGCGAAACAGGGGGCGCGGGTGAAAAACTGTTTTTT.

The rearrangement links TRBV29-1 to TRBJ2-7; 7 positions agree with TRBD1. V lost 4 bases and J lost 6; bases outside the gene matches: 6. The germline V gene has CDR1 SQVTM and CDR2 ANQGSEA. The CDR3 has 12 residues. The CDR3 spells CSVGGGYGEQYF. DNA of the CDR3: TGCAGCGTTGGAGGGGGCTACGGCGAGCAGTACTTC.

The chain has TRBV11-3 and TRBJ1-3; D unclear. The CDR3 is 15 amino acids. V lost 0 bases, J lost 0 bases, and 6 bases lay in between. The V gene's germline CDR1 is SGHNT and CDR2 YENEEA. CDR3 sequence (DNA): TGTGCCAGCAGCTTAGAGTACAGCTCTGGAAACACCATATATTTT. It is translated as CASSLEYSSGNTIYF.

This clone was observed once. The chain employs TRBV5-1 and TRBJ1-3; 8 bases are shared with TRBD1. The CDR3 has 15 residues. Germline CDR1 and CDR2: SGHRS and YFSETQ. Trimming took 2 bases from V and 2 from J; bases not matched to a gene: 3. The CDR3 bases are TGCGCCAGCAGCTTAACGGGACAGGCTGGAAACACCATATATTTT. Protein sequence: CASSLTGQAGNTIYF.